The rows below give T cell receptor beta chains drawn from one sample of a study of technical replicates of blood from a handful of donors. TCRdb's table, derived via immunoSEQ multiplex PCR, lists solely in-frame clones and lacks some. This sample has approximately 97,000 clones, with roughly 95% found just once. The sequenced sample was T cells isolated from PBMCs. All receptors come from a human donor in good health. Both conserved end residues are part of each CDR3. The order of the fields is J gene, V gene, clone size, D gene, CDR3 DNA, CDR3 protein. D genes are given only for firm matches. Size is omitted from some rows. Given values are once, few, many or a class for expanded clones.

>TRBJ1-1|TRBV5-1|NA|TRBD1
TGCGCCAGCAGCCCCCGGACAGGGGGGTGGACTGAAGCTTTCTTT
CASSPRTGGWTEAFF
>TRBJ1-2|TRBV9|NA|NA
TGTGCCAGCAGCGCAGAGGGACAATCTGTCTTTGGCTACACCTTC
CASSAEGQSVFGYTF
>TRBJ2-7|TRBV5-1|NA|TRBD2
TGCGCCAGCACTCTGCGGGCGGGAGTAGGCGAGCAGTACTTC
CASTLRAGVGEQYF
>TRBJ1-2|TRBV5-8|NA|TRBD1
TGTGCCAGCAGCCCGGGGACAGGGGGCCTGTATGGCTACACCTTC
CASSPGTGGLYGYTF
>TRBJ2-1|TRBV7-3|NA|NA
TGTGCCAGCAGCTTATCTGGCAACTCCTACAATGAGCAGTTCTTC
CASSLSGNSYNEQFF
>TRBJ1-4|TRBV13|NA|NA
TGTGCCAGCAGCTCAAACCCCGGGGAGGGACTGTTTTTT
CASSSNPGEGLFF
>TRBJ1-1|TRBV18|NA|TRBD1
TGTGCCAGCTCACCACCCGGCAGGGGGCAAGAAACTGAAGCTTTCTTT
CASSPPGRGQETEAFF
>TRBJ1-5|TRBV28|NA|NA
TGTGCCAGCAGCCTAGGTTTTCAGCCCCAGCATTTT
CASSLGFQPQHF
>TRBJ2-1|TRBV2|NA|TRBD1
TGTGCCAGCAGTGGGGGGCGCAGGGGGTCGGACAATGAGCAGTTCTTC
CASSGGRRGSDNEQFF
>TRBJ2-7|TRBV18|NA|TRBD1
TGTGCCAGCTCACCGAAACCGCCCGGGACAGGGCTCTACGAGCAGTACTTC
CASSPKPPGTGLYEQYF
>TRBJ2-7|TRBV7-6|NA|TRBD2
TGTGCCAGCAGCCGGGGGACTAGCGGGACCCACGAGCAGTACTTC
CASSRGTSGTHEQYF
>TRBJ2-7|TRBV7-9|once|NA
TGTGCCAGCAGCTTTCAGGGGAACTACGAGCAGTACTTC
CASSFQGNYEQYF
>TRBJ1-2|TRBV13|NA|NA
TGTGCCAGCAGGGATTTAACATACTTTGGCGGCCAGCATGGCTACACCTTC
CASRDLTYFGGQHGYTF
>TRBJ1-3|TRBV6-6|NA|NA
TGTGCCAGCAGTTTGGGGGGGAGAGGAAACACCATATATTTT
CASSLGGRGNTIYF
>TRBJ1-1|TRBV6-5|NA|NA
TGTGCCAGCAGAACAGGGAACACTGAAGCTTTCTTT
CASRTGNTEAFF
>TRBJ1-1|TRBV28|NA|NA
TGTGCCAGTACCCACGACAGAGACACTGAAGCTTTCTTT
CASTHDRDTEAFF
>TRBJ2-7|TRBV6-5|NA|TRBD1
TGTGTAACGGGACAGGGGTTTAACGAGCAGTACTTC
CVTGQGFNEQYF
>TRBJ2-2|TRBV9|NA|TRBD2
TGTGCCAGCACTACTAGCGGGAGTTTAACCGGGGAGCTGTTTTTT
CASTTSGSLTGELFF
>TRBJ1-1|TRBV11-3|NA|NA
TGTGCCAGCAGCTGGAAACAGGGGAACACTGAAGCTTTCTTT
CASSWKQGNTEAFF
>TRBJ1-2|TRBV27|NA|NA
TGTGCCAGCAGTTTTTCCCGTAACTATGGCTACACCTTC
CASSFSRNYGYTF
>TRBJ1-3|TRBV5-6|NA|NA
TGTGCCAGCAGCTGGGGCAGAGGTAGGACTAGCCCTGGAAACACCATATATTTT
CASSWGRGRTSPGNTIYF
>TRBJ2-3|TRBV19|NA|NA
TGTGCCAGTAGTATAGGACCGGGTAATACGCAGTATTTT
CASSIGPGNTQYF
>TRBJ2-7|TRBV15|once|TRBD2
TGTGCCACCAGCAGGGGACTAGCGGGTGCCTACGAGCAGTACTTC
CATSRGLAGAYEQYF